A single sample is the source of the 14 T cell receptor beta chains below, sequenced in a study of T cells in Graves' hyperthyroidism and ophthalmopathy. Amplified TCR beta CDR3 regions came from RNA transcripts. HTBI primers were the set used in a first-round RT-PCR of the TCR CDR3. Via MiXCR, TCRdb re-called the multiplex PCR reads, giving one row per CDR3 protein. The sample carries about 590,000 distinct CDR3 sequences, 11% to 15% recorded once. The material sequenced was blood. Every receptor here comes from a woman younger than 30 with Graves' ophthalmopathy.

This clonotype was seen repeatedly, ten times or more. The chain uses TRBV6-2 or TRBV6-3 and TRBJ2-1; TRBD2 agrees at 7 bases. The CDR3 totals 18 residues. With V trimmed by 2 bases and J by 4 bases, 14 bases remained unmatched. Germline values: CDR1 MNHEY, CDR2 SVGEGT. CDR3 DNA: TGTGCCAGCAGTTACCTAGCGGAAGACCCCCTCGGGTACAATGAGCAGTTCTTC. This sequence encodes CASSYLAEDPLGYNEQFF.

Only a few counts were recorded for this clonotype. The rearrangement joins TRBV18 to TRBJ1-6, with TRBD1 matching 8 bases. CDR1 is KGHSH, CDR2 LQKENI, per germline. This CDR3 has 16 residues. J was trimmed by 10 bases and V by 3 bases; bases with no gene match: 11. The DNA of the CDR3 is TGTGCCAGCTCACCGGGTCCTGCAGGGGGCGGATCACCCCTCCACTTT. It is translated as CASSPGPAGGGSPLHF.

At least ten counts were recorded for this clonotype. The CDR3 bases are TGTGCCAGCAGCTTCTCCTCCGGGACAGGAAACACCGGGGAGCTGTTTTTT. Protein sequence: CASSFSSGTGNTGELFF. The V gene is TRBV11-3, the J gene TRBJ2-2, with 8 bases identical to TRBD1. Germline V gives CDR1 SGHNT, CDR2 YENEEA. The CDR3 totals 17 residues. V shed 3 bases, J shed 2 bases, and the junction held 8 bases outside the gene matches.

This clonotype was seen ten or more times. At one end the junction does not follow the germline gene, possibly because of a read error. The chain uses TRBV7-9 and TRBJ2-2, with no clear D. CDR1 SEHNR and CDR2 FQNEAQ come from the germline V gene (reference sequence). The CDR3 sequence is 11 residues long. The CDR3 region has the DNA TGTGCCAGCAGTTTAGCCGGGGAGCTGTTTTTT. Its translation is CASSLAGELFF.

This clonotype was detected ten times or more. The V call is TRBV11-3, the J call TRBJ2-7; 7 bases line up with TRBD2. CDR3 length: 14 amino acids. Per the germline V gene, CDR1 is SGHNT and CDR2 is YENEEA. J gave up 0 bases and V 3 bases, and 2 bases lay outside the gene matches. CDR3 sequence: CASSFGGNSYEQYF. DNA of the CDR3: TGTGCCAGCAGCTTCGGGGGGAACTCCTACGAGCAGTACTTC. Full variable domain (missing parts from reference TRBV11-3 and TRBJ2-7): EAGVVQSPRYKIIEKKQPVAFWCNPISGHNTLYWYLQNLGQGPELLIRYENEEAVDDSQLPKDRFSAERLKGVDSTLKIQPAELGDSAVYLCASSFGGNSYEQYFGPGTRLTVT.

Notes on this clonotype: A much larger clone differs by one base, so this may be a read error. The genes are TRBV5-1 and TRBJ2-3, with TRBD2 matching 7 bases. The CDR3 length is 16 residues. Germline V gene data show CDR1 as SGHRS and CDR2 as YFSETQ. CDR3 in DNA: TGCGACAGCAGCCTCAGGCCCCGCGGGAGTACAGATACGCAGTATTTT. As protein: CDSSLRPRGSTDTQYF.

The table lists this clonotype with many counts. V is TRBV5-1 and J is TRBJ2-7; tentative D call: TRBD2 (6 bases). The ends were cut back, 3 bases at V and 0 bases at J, with 13 bases in the middle. The CDR3 sequence is 15 residues long. The V gene's germline CDR1 is SGHRS and CDR2 YFSETQ. The CDR3 is CASSYGGADSYEQYF. The CDR3 region has the DNA TGCGCCAGCAGCTATGGCGGGGCAGACTCCTACGAGCAGTACTTC.

In its sample, this clonotype was seen many times. V is TRBV30 and J is TRBJ1-1, with D possibly TRBD1 on 6 matching bases. Germline V gene data show CDR1 as GTSNPN and CDR2 as SVGIG (reference sequence). Trimming pared 1 base from V and 5 bases from J, leaving 17 bases between. The CDR3 spans 15 residues. CDR3 in DNA: TGTGCCTGGAGTGGCTGGCAGGGGCGGAAGACTGAAGCTTTCTTT. This codes for CAWSGWQGRKTEAFF.

The chain combines TRBV29-1 with TRBJ2-7; 8 nucleotides agree with TRBD2. CDR1 and CDR2 (germline): SQVTM, ANQGSEA. This CDR3 has 14 residues. The V and J ends lost 4 bases and 0 bases, in that order; junction bases with no gene match: 5. CDR3: CSVATSGSSYEQYF. The CDR3, as DNA: TGCAGCGTTGCCACGAGCGGGAGCTCCTACGAGCAGTACTTC.

J is TRBJ2-3 and V is TRBV9; 9 bases align to TRBD2. CDR3 length: 15 amino acids. CDR1 is SGDLS and CDR2 is YYNGEE in the germline V gene. J was trimmed by 3 bases and V by 7 bases; bases with no gene match: 9. CDR3 nucleotide sequence: TGTGCCAGCGGGACTAGCCATGGGTATACAGATACGCAGTATTTT. Amino acid sequence: CASGTSHGYTDTQYF.

This clonotype was recorded many times. The rearrangement joins TRBV11-2 to TRBJ2-1; 12 bases fit TRBD2. The CDR3 is 16 amino acids. V lost 1 base, J lost 10 bases, and 8 bases stayed unmatched. Germline CDR1 is SGHAT and CDR2 is FQNNGV. CDR3 in amino acids: CASSLGPSGRAGEQFF. The CDR3 bases are TGTGCCAGCAGCTTAGGGCCTAGCGGGAGGGCCGGGGAGCAGTTCTTC. The whole variable domain, filled in from reference TRBV11-2 and TRBJ2-1, reads EAGVAQSPRYKIIEKRQSVAFWCNPISGHATLYWYQQILGQGPKLLIQFQNNGVVDDSQLPKDRFSAERLKGVDSTLKIQPAKLEDSAVYLCASSLGPSGRAGEQFFGPGTRLTVL.

As concerns this clonotype: A read error may produce the germline difference seen at one junction end. The chain uses TRBV2 and TRBJ1-2; a possible D gene is TRBD1 (5 bases). The germline V gene has CDR1 SNHLY and CDR2 FYNNEI. This CDR3 has 15 amino acids. CDR3 residues: CASRPEEGPNYSYTF. CDR3 in DNA: TGTGCCAGCAGACCAGAGGAGGGACCCAACTATAGCTACACCTTC.

The chain couples TRBV6-1 to TRBJ1-4; possibly TRBD1 for D (5 bases). The V end lost 6 bases, the J end lost 0 bases, and 17 bases lay between the germline ends. Germline V gene lookup returns CDR1 MNHNS and CDR2 SASEGT. The CDR3 contains 17 residues. Here the CDR3 reads CASSQWGTGATNEKLFF. As DNA, the CDR3 is TGTGCCAGCAGCCAATGGGGGACCGGGGCAACTAATGAAAAACTGTTTTTT.

The gene calls are TRBV3-1 and TRBJ1-2; weak D call: TRBD1 (6 bases). Germline V gene sequence: CDR1 LGHDT, CDR2 YNNKEL (reference sequence). Deletions cut 8 bases from V and 8 bases from J, with 24 bases between. The CDR3 is made up of 15 amino acids. The CDR3 here is CASSPRDIVSGGYTF. Written as DNA, the CDR3 is TGTGCCAGCTCACCACGGGACATTGTTTCAGGCGGCTACACCTTC.